This TCR beta chain emerged from a study of shared clonotypes between healthy human individuals. Background on the study: Ranging from 18 to 49 in age, donors were two women and three men.

Here immunoSEQ multiplex PCR was the method, and the copy in TCRdb shows in-frame clones only, minus some. The table lists some 630,000 clones, less than 80% of them singletons. In its sample, this clone was seen a few times. In germline, CDR1 is SEHNR, CDR2 FQNEAQ (reference sequence). This CDR3 comprises 13 residues. V dropped 3 bases and J dropped 6 bases, with 12 bases sitting between them. This chain joins TRBV7-9 and TRBJ2-7; D unclear. The sequencing sample was made of memory CD4+ T cells sorted from blood. This sample's subset: CD45RA-negative fraction. This clonotype was sampled from a woman aged 25 to 39 in good health. In nucleotides, the CDR3 is TGTGCCAGCAGCTTTGATTCCCTACGCGAGCAGTACTTC. This codes for CASSFDSLREQYF.